This TCR beta chain was observed in a study of neurological immune-mediated disorders. Study-level background: Relapsing-remitting forms accounted for 31 of the 34 multiple sclerosis patients and secondary progressive forms for 3. General study findings and limits: None of the CDR3 amino acid sequences found in expanded clones was shared across subjects. This suggests that the TCR-beta repertoires were private in all groups. One related-CDR3 cluster, found by phylogenetic grouping, held repertoires of 18 of 34 multiple sclerosis patients and is a possible signature.

This clonotype was detected many times. Its antigen is still unknown. TCRdb redid the calling of the 5' RACE reads with MiXCR, one entry per CDR3 protein. In the table there are around 62,000 distinct CDR3 sequences, roughly 4% of which are singletons. Where libraries were unsorted, they were derived from 2 million PBMCs stored at -80 degrees C. Germline values: CDR1 DFQATT, CDR2 SNEGSKA (reference sequence). The CDR3 length is 14 residues. V shed 5 bases, J shed 4 bases, and the junction held 5 bases outside the gene matches. The clonotype originates from a man between 45 and 60 years old with multiple sclerosis. The gene calls are TRBV20-1 and TRBJ1-5; TRBD1 matches at 10 bases. The specimen sequenced was PBMCs. The CDR3 coding sequence is TGCAGTGCTCCGGACAGGGGGTGGAATCAGCCCCAGCATTTT. Translated, it gives CSAPDRGWNQPQHF.